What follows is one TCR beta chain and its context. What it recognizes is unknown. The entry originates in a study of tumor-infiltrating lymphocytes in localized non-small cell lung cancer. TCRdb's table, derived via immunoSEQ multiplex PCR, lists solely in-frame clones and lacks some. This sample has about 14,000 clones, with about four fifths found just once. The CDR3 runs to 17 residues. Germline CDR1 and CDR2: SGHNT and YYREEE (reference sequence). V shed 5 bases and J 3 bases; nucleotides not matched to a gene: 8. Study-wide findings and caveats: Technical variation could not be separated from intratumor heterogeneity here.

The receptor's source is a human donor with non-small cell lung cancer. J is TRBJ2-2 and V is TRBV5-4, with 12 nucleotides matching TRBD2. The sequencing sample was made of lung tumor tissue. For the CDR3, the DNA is TGTGCCAGCAGTCCCCCGACTAGCGGGGGTTACACCGGGGAGCTGTTTTTT. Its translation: CASSPPTSGGYTGELFF. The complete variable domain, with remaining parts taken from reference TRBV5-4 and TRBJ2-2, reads ETGVTQSPTHLIKTRGQQVTLRCSSQSGHNTVSWYQQALGQGPQFIFQYYREEENGRGNFPPRFSGLQFPNYSSELNVNALELDDSALYLCASSPPTSGGYTGELFFGEGSRLTVL.